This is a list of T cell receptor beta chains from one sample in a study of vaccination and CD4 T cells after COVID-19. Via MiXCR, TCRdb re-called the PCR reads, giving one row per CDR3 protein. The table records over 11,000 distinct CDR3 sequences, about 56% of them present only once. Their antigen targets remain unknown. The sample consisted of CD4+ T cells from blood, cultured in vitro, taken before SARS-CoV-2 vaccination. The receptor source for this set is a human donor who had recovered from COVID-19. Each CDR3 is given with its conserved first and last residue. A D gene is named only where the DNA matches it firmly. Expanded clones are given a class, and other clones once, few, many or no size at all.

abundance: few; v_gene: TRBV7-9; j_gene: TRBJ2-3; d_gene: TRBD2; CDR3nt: TGTGCCACCCGAGGGACTAGCGGGAGTTTGGATACGCAGTATTTT; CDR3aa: CATRGTSGSLDTQYF
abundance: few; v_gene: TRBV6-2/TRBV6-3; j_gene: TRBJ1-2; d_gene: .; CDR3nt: TGTGCCAGCAGTTACGGACGAAACTATGGCTACACCTTC; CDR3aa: CASSYGRNYGYTF
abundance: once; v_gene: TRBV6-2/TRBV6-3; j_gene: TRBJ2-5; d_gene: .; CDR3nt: TGTGCCAGCGGGTGGGACCAAGAGACCCAGTACTTC; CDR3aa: CASGWDQETQYF
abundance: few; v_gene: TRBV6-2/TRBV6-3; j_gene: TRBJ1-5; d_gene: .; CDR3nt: TGTGCCAGCAGTCGAGGGGAGCAGCCCCAGCATTTT; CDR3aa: CASSRGEQPQHF
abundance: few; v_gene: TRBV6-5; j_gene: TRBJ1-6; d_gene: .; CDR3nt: TGTGCCAGCAGTTACTCTCCTGGGCGAGGGCCCCTCCACTTT; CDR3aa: CASSYSPGRGPLHF
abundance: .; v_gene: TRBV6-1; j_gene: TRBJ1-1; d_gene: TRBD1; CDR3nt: TGTGCCAGCAGAACATCAGGGGGGCGGAACACTGAAGCTTTCTTT; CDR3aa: CASRTSGGRNTEAFF
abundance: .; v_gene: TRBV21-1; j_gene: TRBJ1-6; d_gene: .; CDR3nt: TGTGCCAGCAGCAAGCGTGGAGGTGCAAATAATTCACCCCTCCACTTT; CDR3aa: CASSKRGGANNSPLHF
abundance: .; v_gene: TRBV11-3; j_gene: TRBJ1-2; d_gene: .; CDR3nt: TGTGCCAGCAGCATCGGGACAAGTCCTAACTATGGCTACACCTTC; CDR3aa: CASSIGTSPNYGYTF
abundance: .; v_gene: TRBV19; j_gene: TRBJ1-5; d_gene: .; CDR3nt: TGTGCCAGTAGTACCCTCCGGAGGGGAACGAATCAGCCCCAGCATTTT; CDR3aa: CASSTLRRGTNQPQHF
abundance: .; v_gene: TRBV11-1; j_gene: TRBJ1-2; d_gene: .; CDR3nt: TGTGCCAGCAGCTTGGGACACTCGTCGGGCTACACCTTC; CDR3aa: CASSLGHSSGYTF
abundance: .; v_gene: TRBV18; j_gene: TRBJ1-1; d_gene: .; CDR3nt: TGTGCCAGCTCACCGACCTCCGTGGGTGAAGCTTTCTTT; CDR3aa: CASSPTSVGEAFF
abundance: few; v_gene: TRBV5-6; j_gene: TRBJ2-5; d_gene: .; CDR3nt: TGTGCCAGCAGCCTGAGGGCAGTGCCGGAGACCCAGTACTTC; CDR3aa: CASSLRAVPETQYF
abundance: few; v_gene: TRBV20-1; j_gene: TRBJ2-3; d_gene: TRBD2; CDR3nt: TGCAGTGCAAGGACTAGCGGGAGTACAGATACGCAGTATTTT; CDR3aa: CSARTSGSTDTQYF
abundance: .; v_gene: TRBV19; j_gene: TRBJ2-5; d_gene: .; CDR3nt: TGTGCCAGTAGTATGTTGGCAGGCCAAGAGACCCAGTACTTC; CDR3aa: CASSMLAGQETQYF
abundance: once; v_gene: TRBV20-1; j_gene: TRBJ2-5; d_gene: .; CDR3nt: TGCAGTGCAGCCCTGAAGGAGACCCAGTACTTC; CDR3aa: CSAALKETQYF
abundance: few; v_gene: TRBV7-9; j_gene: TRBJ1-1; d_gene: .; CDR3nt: TGTGCCAGCAGCCTAGAACGACTGGGGAACACTGAAGCTTTCTTT; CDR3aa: CASSLERLGNTEAFF
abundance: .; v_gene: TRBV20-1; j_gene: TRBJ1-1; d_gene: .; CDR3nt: TGCAGTGCTAGAGTAAGGGGGAACACTGAAGCTTTCTTT; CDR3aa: CSARVRGNTEAFF
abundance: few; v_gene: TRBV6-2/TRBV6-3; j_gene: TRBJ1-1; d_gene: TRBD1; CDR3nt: TGTGCCAGCAGTTACCAGGGACAGGGGGACACTGAAGCTTTCTTT; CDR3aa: CASSYQGQGDTEAFF
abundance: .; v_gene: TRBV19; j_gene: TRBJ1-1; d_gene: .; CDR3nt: TGTGCCAGTAGTATAGCAGGGTTCTCATCTGAAGCTTTCTTT; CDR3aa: CASSIAGFSSEAFF
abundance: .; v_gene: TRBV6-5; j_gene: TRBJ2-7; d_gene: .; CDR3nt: TGTGCCAGCAGTTACTCGGGTTGGTTACCGACCCGCGGCGAGCAGTACTTC; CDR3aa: CASSYSGWLPTRGEQYF
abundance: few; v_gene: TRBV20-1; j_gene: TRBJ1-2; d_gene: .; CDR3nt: TGCAGTGCTAATTATTTCGTAACAGAAACGTCGGGCTACACCTTC; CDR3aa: CSANYFVTETSGYTF
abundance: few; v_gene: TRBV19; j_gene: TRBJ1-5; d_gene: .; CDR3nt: TGTGCCAGTAGTATTTCCGGGAGCAATCAGCCCCAGCATTTT; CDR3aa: CASSISGSNQPQHF
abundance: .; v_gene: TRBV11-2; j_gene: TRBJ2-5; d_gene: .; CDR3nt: TGTGCCAGCAGCGTCCTGGGTGCCGGGCAAGAGACCCAGTACTTC; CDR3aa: CASSVLGAGQETQYF
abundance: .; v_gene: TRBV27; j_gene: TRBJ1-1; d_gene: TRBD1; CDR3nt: TGTGCCAGCAGAAGACAGGGGAACACTGAAGCTTTCTTT; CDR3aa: CASRRQGNTEAFF
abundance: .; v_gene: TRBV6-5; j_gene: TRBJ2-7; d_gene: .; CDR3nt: TGTGCCAGCAGTTACGGCCAGGCTGTCGAGCAGTACTTC; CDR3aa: CASSYGQAVEQYF
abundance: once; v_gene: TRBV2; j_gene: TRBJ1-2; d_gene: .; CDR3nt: TGTGCCAGCAGGCTGGACCTACCGGGCTACACCTTC; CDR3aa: CASRLDLPGYTF
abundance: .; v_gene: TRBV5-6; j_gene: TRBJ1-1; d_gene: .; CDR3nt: TGTGCCAGCAGCCACTTGGCGGTCCTGAACACTGAAGCTTTCTTT; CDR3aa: CASSHLAVLNTEAFF
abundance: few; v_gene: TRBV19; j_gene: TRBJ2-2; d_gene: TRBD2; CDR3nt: TGTGCCAGTAGAGACTCGGGGACTAGTGGAGCCGGGGAGCTGTTTTTT; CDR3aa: CASRDSGTSGAGELFF
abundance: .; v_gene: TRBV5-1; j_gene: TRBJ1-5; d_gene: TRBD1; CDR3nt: TGCGCCAGCAGCAACGGACAGGGCAATCAGCCCCAGCATTTT; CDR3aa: CASSNGQGNQPQHF
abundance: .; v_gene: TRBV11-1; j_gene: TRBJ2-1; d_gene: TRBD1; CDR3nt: TGTGCCAGCAGCCCTCCGGGACAGGGGGCCGGTGAGCAGTTCTTC; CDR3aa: CASSPPGQGAGEQFF
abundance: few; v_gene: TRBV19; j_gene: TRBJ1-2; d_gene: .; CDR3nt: TGTGCCAGTACCAATCGGGCAGCCTCGATCTATGGCTACACCTTC; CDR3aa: CASTNRAASIYGYTF
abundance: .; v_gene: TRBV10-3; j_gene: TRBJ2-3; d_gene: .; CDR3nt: TGTGCCATCAGTGCAGACTTTAGCACAGATACGCAGTATTTT; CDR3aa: CAISADFSTDTQYF
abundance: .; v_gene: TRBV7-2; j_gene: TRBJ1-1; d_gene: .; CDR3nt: TGTGCCAGCAGCTTAAGCCAGAACACTGAAGCTTTCTTT; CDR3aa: CASSLSQNTEAFF
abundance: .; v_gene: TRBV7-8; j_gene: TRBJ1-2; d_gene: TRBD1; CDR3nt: TGTGCCAGCAGCTTAGGGACAGGGCATGGCTACACCTTC; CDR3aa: CASSLGTGHGYTF
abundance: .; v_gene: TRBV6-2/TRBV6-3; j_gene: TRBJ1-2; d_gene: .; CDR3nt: TGTGCCAGCAGTTACCGACATCAGAGGGGCTATGGCTACACCTTC; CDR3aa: CASSYRHQRGYGYTF
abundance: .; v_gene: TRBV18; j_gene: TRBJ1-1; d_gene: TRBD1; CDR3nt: TGTGCCAGCTCACCAGGCACGGGACAGGGTTCCGGTAGGACTGAAGCTTTCTTT; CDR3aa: CASSPGTGQGSGRTEAFF
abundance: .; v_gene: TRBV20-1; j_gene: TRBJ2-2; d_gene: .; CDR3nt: TGCAGCGCCGGATGGCTAGGCACCGGGGAGCTGTTTTTT; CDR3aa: CSAGWLGTGELFF
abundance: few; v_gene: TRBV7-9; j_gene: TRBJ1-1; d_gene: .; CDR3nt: TGTGCCAGCAGCTTATTGGGGAGGGACACTGAAGCTTTCTTT; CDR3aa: CASSLLGRDTEAFF
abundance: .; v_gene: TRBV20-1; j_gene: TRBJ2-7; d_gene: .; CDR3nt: TGCAGTGCCCGACGCCTAGCGACCTACGAGCAGTACTTC; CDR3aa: CSARRLATYEQYF
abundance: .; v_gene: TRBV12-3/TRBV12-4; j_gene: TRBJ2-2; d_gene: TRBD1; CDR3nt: TGTGCCAGTCACAGGGGGAGTGAGACCGGGGAGCTGTTTTTT; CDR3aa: CASHRGSETGELFF
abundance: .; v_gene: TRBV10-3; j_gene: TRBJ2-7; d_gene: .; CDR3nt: TGTGCCATCAGTGATGGTTTCCGAGGACCCAATCTTAACTACGAGCAGTACTTC; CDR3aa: CAISDGFRGPNLNYEQYF
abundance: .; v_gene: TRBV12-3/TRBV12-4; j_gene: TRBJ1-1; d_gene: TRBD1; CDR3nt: TGTGCCAGCAGACGGGACAGGGAAGCTTTCTTT; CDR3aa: CASRRDREAFF
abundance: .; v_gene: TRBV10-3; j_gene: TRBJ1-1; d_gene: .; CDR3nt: TGTGCCACAGAAACAGAGGTTAACACTGAAGCTTTCTTT; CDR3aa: CATETEVNTEAFF
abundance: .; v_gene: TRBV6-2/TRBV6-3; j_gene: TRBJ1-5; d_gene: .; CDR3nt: TGTGCCAGCAGGAGCCAGGGACGCGGGGGCAATCAGCCCCAGCATTTT; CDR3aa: CASRSQGRGGNQPQHF
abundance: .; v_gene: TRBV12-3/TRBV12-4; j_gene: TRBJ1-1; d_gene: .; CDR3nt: TGTGCCAGCAGTTCACACAGGGTAACTGAAGCTTTCTTT; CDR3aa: CASSSHRVTEAFF
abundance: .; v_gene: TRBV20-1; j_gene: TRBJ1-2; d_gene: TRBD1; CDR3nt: TGCAGTGCTAGAGATTTTGGGGACAGGGCTAACTATGGCTACACCTTC; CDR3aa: CSARDFGDRANYGYTF
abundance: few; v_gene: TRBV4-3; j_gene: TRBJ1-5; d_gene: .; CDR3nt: TGCGCCAGCAGCCAAGTTCCTGGGAGCCAGCCCCAGCATTTT; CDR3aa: CASSQVPGSQPQHF
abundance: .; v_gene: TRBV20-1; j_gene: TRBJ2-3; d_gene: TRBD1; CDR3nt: TGCAGTGCTAATACGGGACAGGGCTTTTCCGGGATCCCCGATACGCAGTATTTT; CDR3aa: CSANTGQGFSGIPDTQYF
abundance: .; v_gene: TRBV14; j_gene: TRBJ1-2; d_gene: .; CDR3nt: TGTGCCAGCAGTAGGTACACCGGCAATGGCTACACCTTC; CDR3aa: CASSRYTGNGYTF
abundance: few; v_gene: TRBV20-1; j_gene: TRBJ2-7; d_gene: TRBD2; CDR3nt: TGCAGTGCTATCCTAGCGGGAGGGAGCTACGAGCAGTACTTC; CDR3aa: CSAILAGGSYEQYF
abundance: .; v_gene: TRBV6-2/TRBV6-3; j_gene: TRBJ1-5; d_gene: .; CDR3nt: TGTGCCAGCAGTGCTCAGGGTAGCAATCAGCCCCAGCATTTT; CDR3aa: CASSAQGSNQPQHF
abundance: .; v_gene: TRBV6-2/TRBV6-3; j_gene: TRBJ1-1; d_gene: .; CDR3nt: TGTGCCAGCGGCAGGGTGAGTGCAGCTTTCTTT; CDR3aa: CASGRVSAAFF
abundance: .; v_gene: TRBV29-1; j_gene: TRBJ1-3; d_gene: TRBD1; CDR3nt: TGCAGCGTTGGGACAGGAATCTCTGGAAACACCATATATTTT; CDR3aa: CSVGTGISGNTIYF
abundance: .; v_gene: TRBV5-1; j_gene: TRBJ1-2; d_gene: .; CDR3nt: TGCGCCAGCAGCTTGTTCGGTCAAGGAGGGACGGCTGGCTACACCTTC; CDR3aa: CASSLFGQGGTAGYTF
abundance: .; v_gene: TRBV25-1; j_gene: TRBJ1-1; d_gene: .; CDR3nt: TGTGCCAGCAGTGCCCGTGGGGGCACTGAAGCTTTCTTT; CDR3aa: CASSARGGTEAFF
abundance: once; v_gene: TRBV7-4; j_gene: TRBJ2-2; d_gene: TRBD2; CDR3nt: TGTGCCAGCAGCGTACTCACTAGCGGGAGCACCGGGGAGCTGTTTTTT; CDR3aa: CASSVLTSGSTGELFF
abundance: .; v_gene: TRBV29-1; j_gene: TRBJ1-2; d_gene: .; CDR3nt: TGCAGCGATGACCCCTATAGTGGCTACACCTTC; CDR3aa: CSDDPYSGYTF
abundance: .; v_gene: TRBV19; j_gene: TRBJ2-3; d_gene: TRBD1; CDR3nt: TGTGCCACCGGCGCCGGGACAGGGGTAGCGCAGTATTTT; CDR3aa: CATGAGTGVAQYF
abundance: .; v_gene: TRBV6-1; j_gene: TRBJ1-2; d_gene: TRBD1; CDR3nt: TGTGCCAGCACCCCAGAACCGGGGACAGCCTATGGCTACACCTTC; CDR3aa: CASTPEPGTAYGYTF